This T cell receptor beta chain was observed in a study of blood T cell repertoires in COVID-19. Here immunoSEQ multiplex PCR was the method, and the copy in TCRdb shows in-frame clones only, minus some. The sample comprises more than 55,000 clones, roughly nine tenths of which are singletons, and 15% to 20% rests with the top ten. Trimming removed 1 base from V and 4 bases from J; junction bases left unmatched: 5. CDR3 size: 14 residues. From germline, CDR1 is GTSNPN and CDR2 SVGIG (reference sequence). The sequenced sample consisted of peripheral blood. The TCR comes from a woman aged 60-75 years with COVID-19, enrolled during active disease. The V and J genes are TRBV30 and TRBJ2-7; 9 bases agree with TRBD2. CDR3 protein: CAWSGLAVLYEQYF. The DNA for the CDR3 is TGTGCCTGGAGTGGACTAGCGGTATTATACGAGCAGTACTTC.